The 6 T cell receptor beta chains below all came from one sample that was sequenced in a study of CD4+ T cells in melanoma. The assay was immunoSEQ multiplex PCR, and TCRdb's table has in-frame clones only and misses some. This table holds fewer than 15,000 clones, approximately 83% found once. The sequenced sample consisted of cells from a culture (not recorded whether cultured in vitro). The receptors were sampled from a human donor with melanoma.

CDR3 protein: CASSSGQAAQRETQYF. The CDR3, as DNA: TGCGCCAGCAGCTCGGGACAGGCCGCACAACGGGAGACCCAGTACTTC. The chain joins TRBV5-1 to TRBJ2-5, with TRBD1 matching over 8 bases. Losses at the gene ends were 3 bases for V and 5 bases for J; bases not matched to a gene: 12. This CDR3 is 16 amino acids long. Germline V gene data show CDR1 as SGHRS and CDR2 as YFSETQ. The variable domain in full, with the rest retrieved from reference TRBV5-1 and TRBJ2-5, is KAGVTQTPRYLIKTRGQQVTLSCSPISGHRSVSWYQQTPGQGLQFLFEYFSETQRNKGNFPGRFSGRQFSNSRSEMNVSTLELGDSALYLCASSSGQAAQRETQYFGPGTRLLVL.

The chain recombines TRBV27 with TRBJ1-6; D call uncertain. Per germline, CDR1 MNHEY and CDR2 SMNVEV (reference sequence). The germline V and J ends were trimmed by 10 bases and 7 bases, with 20 bases remaining between them. CDR3 length: 15 residues. CDR3 coding DNA: TGTGCCATCGACCGCCACTGGGGTATGAATTCACCCCTCCACTTT. Translated: CAIDRHWGMNSPLHF.

The CDR3 here is CASRLREVAGGADTQYF. CDR3 in DNA: TGTGCCAGTAGGCTCCGGGAGGTAGCGGGGGGTGCAGATACGCAGTATTTT. The gene calls are TRBV19 and TRBJ2-3; TRBD2 matches at 10 bases. Germline assignment: CDR1 LNHDA and CDR2 SQIVND (reference sequence). This CDR3 contains 17 residues. V shed 6 bases and J 4 bases; nucleotides not matched to a gene: 13. Based on the CDR3 plus reference TRBV19 and TRBJ2-3, the full variable domain is DGGITQSPKYLFRKEGQNVTLSCEQNLNHDAMYWYRQDPGQGLRLIYYSQIVNDFQKGDIAEGYSVSREKKESFPLTVTSAQKNPTAFYLCASRLREVAGGADTQYFGPGTRLTVL.

The rearrangement joins TRBV29-1 to TRBJ1-2; TRBD1 agrees at 7 bases. The CDR3 is 12 amino acids. Germline V gene lookup returns CDR1 SQVTM and CDR2 ANQGSEA. With V trimmed by 5 bases and J by 6 bases, 6 bases remained unmatched. The CDR3 DNA reads as TGCAGCGTTAGGACAGGTCTCCATGGCTACACCTTC. It is translated as CSVRTGLHGYTF.

V is TRBV11-2 and J is TRBJ2-7; 13 nucleotides line up with TRBD2. V was clipped by 5 bases and J by 2 bases; unmatched bases: 6. CDR1 is SGHAT, CDR2 FQNNGV, per germline. This CDR3 region has 16 residues. In DNA, the CDR3 is TGTGCCAGCAGCCCTCAACTAGCGGGGGGGACCTACGAGCAGTACTTC. Translated, it gives CASSPQLAGGTYEQYF. Full variable domain (rest looked up from reference TRBV11-2 and TRBJ2-7): EAGVAQSPRYKIIEKRQSVAFWCNPISGHATLYWYQQILGQGPKLLIQFQNNGVVDDSQLPKDRFSAERLKGVDSTLKIQPAKLEDSAVYLCASSPQLAGGTYEQYFGPGTRLTVT.

This chain joins TRBV19 and TRBJ1-2; tentatively, D is TRBD1 (6 bases). This CDR3 has 14 amino acids. V lost 5 bases and J lost 5, with 15 bases in between. The germline V gene has CDR1 LNHDA and CDR2 SQIVND (reference sequence). CDR3 sequence reads: CASSFIRTDYGYTF. CDR3 nucleotide sequence: TGTGCCAGTAGTTTCATTCGGACAGATTATGGCTACACCTTC. Drawing the rest from reference TRBV19 and TRBJ1-2, the complete variable domain is DGGITQSPKYLFRKEGQNVTLSCEQNLNHDAMYWYRQDPGQGLRLIYYSQIVNDFQKGDIAEGYSVSREKKESFPLTVTSAQKNPTAFYLCASSFIRTDYGYTFGSGTRLTVV.